The rows below give T cell receptor beta chains drawn from one sample of a study of T cells in tuberculosis. The data were produced by immunoSEQ multiplex PCR, yet TCRdb's version contains in-frame clones alone and is incomplete. This table has under 45,000 clones, over 90% appearing once. Sequenced sample: PBMCs. Receptors were obtained from a donor aged 10-35 years with latent tuberculosis or without tuberculosis infection. Each CDR3 is given with its conserved first and last residue. Fields, in order: J gene, V gene, D gene, CDR3 DNA, CDR3 protein. D genes are given only for firm matches.

>TRBJ1-6|TRBV5-1|.
TGCGCCAGCAGCTTGTGGACAGCTAATTCACCCCTCCACTTT
CASSLWTANSPLHF
>TRBJ1-4|TRBV6-5|.
TGTGCCAGCAGTTACTCGAATCAGGGAAGGGAAAAACTGTTTTTT
CASSYSNQGREKLFF
>TRBJ1-2|TRBV21-1|.
TGTGCCAGCAGCTTCACAGGTTATGGCTACACCTTC
CASSFTGYGYTF
>TRBJ2-7|TRBV7-3|.
TGTGCCAGCAGCTTAATTCCGTACTACGAGCAGTACTTC
CASSLIPYYEQYF
>TRBJ1-2|TRBV27|TRBD1
TGTGCCAGCAGTTTAAAAAGGGGGCTCGGCTACACCTTC
CASSLKRGLGYTF
>TRBJ1-3|TRBV5-1|.
TGCGCCAGCAGCGACCCTCGGGGGTCCGGAAACACCATATATTTT
CASSDPRGSGNTIYF
>TRBJ2-3|TRBV18|TRBD2
TGTGCCAGCTCACCACGCCCAGCGGGGGTACGAGATACGCAGTATTTT
CASSPRPAGVRDTQYF
>TRBJ2-3|TRBV7-2|TRBD2
TGTGCCAGCAGCCCAGGGGCGGGGGGGCCAGATACGCAGTATTTT
CASSPGAGGPDTQYF
>TRBJ1-2|TRBV7-9|TRBD1
TGTGCCAGCAGCTCCTCCGGACAGGGTGGAAACACCTTC
CASSSSGQGGNTF
>TRBJ2-7|TRBV19|TRBD2
TGTGCCAGTAGTTCCTCGGGGGGGGCGTACGAGCAGTACTTC
CASSSSGGAYEQYF
>TRBJ2-3|TRBV6-1|TRBD2
TGTGCCAGCAGTGAGGCGGGACTAGCAGATACGCAGTATTTT
CASSEAGLADTQYF
>TRBJ2-1|TRBV5-8|.
TGTGCCAGCAGCTTGGCGGGCAGGGGATACTACAATGAGCAGTTCTTC
CASSLAGRGYYNEQFF
>TRBJ2-3|TRBV9|.
TGTGCCAGCAGCGTAGCCGGGGGAAGCACAGATACGCAGTATTTT
CASSVAGGSTDTQYF
>TRBJ2-1|TRBV10-3|TRBD1
TGTGCCACCGAGCAACAGGGGGACTCCTACAATGAGCAGTTCTTC
CATEQQGDSYNEQFF
>TRBJ2-3|TRBV11-2|.
TGTGCCAGCAGCTTCCGGGACACCCCCACAGATACGCAGTATTTT
CASSFRDTPTDTQYF
>TRBJ2-1|TRBV6-1|TRBD2
TGTGCCAGCAGCCTGGAGGCTAGCGGGTACAATGAGCAGTTCTTC
CASSLEASGYNEQFF
>TRBJ1-4|TRBV14|.
TGTGCCAGCAGCCCTGGACAGTCAACTAATGAAAAACTGTTTTTT
CASSPGQSTNEKLFF
>TRBJ2-7|TRBV5-6|.
TGTGCCAGCAGCTTTAGGGCGGGAAGCAGCTTCTACGAGCAGTACTTC
CASSFRAGSSFYEQYF
>TRBJ1-4|TRBV19|TRBD1
TGTGCCAGTAGTCCACTGACAGGGGGCGAAAAACTGTTTTTT
CASSPLTGGEKLFF
>TRBJ2-7|TRBV27|TRBD1
TGTGCCAGCCAGATGGGACAGGGTACCTACGAGCAGTACTTC
CASQMGQGTYEQYF
>TRBJ1-4|TRBV4-3|.
TGCGCCAGCAGCCACGGGCAGGGTAATGAAAAACTGTTTTTT
CASSHGQGNEKLFF
>TRBJ2-1|TRBV6-1|.
TGTGCCAGCAGTGAAGCGCGGGGTGTCGGAAGACCATTCAATGAGCAGTTCTTC
CASSEARGVGRPFNEQFF
>TRBJ2-1|TRBV30|TRBD1
TGTGCCTGGCCAGGGGCAGGGGGCTTTGGTGAGCAGTTCTTC
CAWPGAGGFGEQFF
>TRBJ1-2|TRBV7-9|TRBD1
TGTGCCAGCAGCCCTGACAGGGTGGATGGCTACACCTTC
CASSPDRVDGYTF
>TRBJ1-2|TRBV29-1|.
TGCAGCGTTACCCCACGCTATTTCTATGGCTACACCTTC
CSVTPRYFYGYTF
>TRBJ2-1|TRBV5-4|.
TGTGCCAGCAGCCCACAGGGATTTGGGAATGAGCAGTTCTTC
CASSPQGFGNEQFF
>TRBJ1-2|TRBV9|.
TGTGCCAGCAGCGTAGGTCTTCGGGGAGGGATGGTGAATGGCTACACCTTC
CASSVGLRGGMVNGYTF
>TRBJ1-5|TRBV19|.
TGTGCCAGTAGTATTGGCGGGAATCAGCCCCAGCATTTT
CASSIGGNQPQHF
>TRBJ2-2|TRBV5-1|.
TGCGCCAGCAGCTTGGCAGGGCACGGGGAGCTGTTTTTT
CASSLAGHGELFF
>TRBJ1-2|TRBV9|.
TGTGCCAGCAGCGCCTATATAGGCTACACCTTC
CASSAYIGYTF
>TRBJ2-7|TRBV14|.
TGTGCCAGCAGCCCGAAAGTCGGGGAATCGGTCGGCGAGCAGTACTTC
CASSPKVGESVGEQYF
>TRBJ1-5|TRBV11-2|.
TGTGCCAGCAGCTTAGATTTGAGGGAGTCCCAGCATTTT
CASSLDLRESQHF
>TRBJ2-1|TRBV9|TRBD2
TGTGCCAGCAGCGTAGCGGGACTAGCGGGCTACAATGAGCAGTTCTTC
CASSVAGLAGYNEQFF
>TRBJ2-1|TRBV19|TRBD1
TGTGCCAGTAGCCTAGGTACAGGGGGAATCGATGAGCAGTTCTTC
CASSLGTGGIDEQFF
>TRBJ1-5|TRBV5-6|.
TGTGCCAGCAGCTTGGATCGGGGAGTGAATGATCAGCCCCAGCATTTT
CASSLDRGVNDQPQHF
>TRBJ2-3|TRBV9|.
TGTGCCAGCAGCCCCGTGGCAGGGTTCACAGATACGCAGTATTTT
CASSPVAGFTDTQYF
>TRBJ1-6|TRBV5-1|.
TGCGCCAGCAGCATGGAGGGGATCCGCTATAATTCACCCCTCCACTTT
CASSMEGIRYNSPLHF
>TRBJ1-2|TRBV5-1|.
TGCGCCAGCAGCGGTTACGAGGGCGGCTATGGCTACACCTTC
CASSGYEGGYGYTF
>TRBJ1-1|TRBV4-3|.
TGCGCCAGCAGCCAAGAACGCGCAGGGGCACAAGTTGTCGTTACTGAAGCTTTCTTT
CASSQERAGAQVVVTEAFF
>TRBJ1-1|TRBV6-5|.
TGTGCCAGCAGTTCTGGGGGGAGCACTGAAGCTTTCTTT
CASSSGGSTEAFF
>TRBJ2-1|TRBV28|.
TGTGCCAGCATGGGAGGTTCCTCCTACAATGAGCAGTTCTTC
CASMGGSSYNEQFF
>TRBJ2-1|TRBV2|TRBD2
TGTGCCAGCAGTGCGGAGGCCGGGAGGCGGGGCAATGAGCAGTTCTTC
CASSAEAGRRGNEQFF
>TRBJ2-3|TRBV6-6|TRBD1
TGTGCCAGCATTCTAGACAGGGGGCGCCCAGATACGCAGTATTTT
CASILDRGRPDTQYF